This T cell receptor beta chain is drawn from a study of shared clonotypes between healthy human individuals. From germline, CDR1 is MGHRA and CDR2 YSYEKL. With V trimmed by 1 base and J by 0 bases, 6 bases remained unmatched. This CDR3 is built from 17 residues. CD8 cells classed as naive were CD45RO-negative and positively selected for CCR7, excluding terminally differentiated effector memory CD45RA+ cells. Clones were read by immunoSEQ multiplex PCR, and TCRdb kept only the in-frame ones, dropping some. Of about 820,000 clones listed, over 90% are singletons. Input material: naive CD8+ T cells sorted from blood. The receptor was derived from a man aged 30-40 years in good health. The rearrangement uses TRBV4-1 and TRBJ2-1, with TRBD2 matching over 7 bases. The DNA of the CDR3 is TGCGCCAGCAGCCAAGTCAGCGGGACCAGCTCCTACAATGAGCAGTTCTTC. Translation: CASSQVSGTSSYNEQFF.